These T cell receptor beta chains were read from a single sample in a study of blood T cell repertoires in COVID-19. Only in-frame clones appear in the TCRdb table, and some are missing; sequencing was by immunoSEQ multiplex PCR. This table holds roughly 260,000 clones, about 87% found once. The sample comprised peripheral blood. These receptors all come from a woman aged 45-59 years with acute or convalescent COVID-19. Both conserved end residues are part of each CDR3. The D gene is left open where the match is weak.

D gene: TRBD2
V gene: TRBV4-3
J gene: TRBJ2-2
CDR3 protein: CASSQDSGMRTGELFF

D gene: TRBD1
V gene: TRBV7-9
J gene: TRBJ1-4
CDR3 protein: CASTTPWDSGNEKLFF

D gene: .
V gene: TRBV4-1
J gene: TRBJ2-5
CDR3 protein: CASSQDHPGETQYF

D gene: TRBD2
V gene: TRBV9
J gene: TRBJ2-7
CDR3 protein: CASSRGLAEPYEQYF

D gene: .
V gene: TRBV28
J gene: TRBJ2-7
CDR3 protein: CASSHYEQYF

D gene: TRBD2
V gene: TRBV7-3
J gene: TRBJ2-1
CDR3 protein: CASSLYPSSSGSSYNEQFF

D gene: .
V gene: TRBV6-5
J gene: TRBJ2-7
CDR3 protein: CASSYFGKTSYEQYF

D gene: .
V gene: TRBV29-1
J gene: TRBJ2-3
CDR3 protein: CSVGRQSTDTQYF

D gene: .
V gene: TRBV19
J gene: TRBJ1-5
CDR3 protein: CASSMTAYSNQPQHF

D gene: .
V gene: TRBV11-1
J gene: TRBJ1-3
CDR3 protein: CASSFNFGNTIYF

D gene: .
V gene: TRBV2
J gene: TRBJ1-5
CDR3 protein: CASSGGRGGGNQPQHF

D gene: TRBD2
V gene: TRBV7-9
J gene: TRBJ2-5
CDR3 protein: CASSISGAQQETQYF

D gene: .
V gene: TRBV20-1
J gene: TRBJ1-5
CDR3 protein: CSASQGGIGNQPQHF

D gene: .
V gene: TRBV6-5
J gene: TRBJ2-7
CDR3 protein: CASSYSLTGSTYEQYF

D gene: .
V gene: TRBV10-3
J gene: TRBJ2-2
CDR3 protein: CAISGSATANTGELFF

D gene: .
V gene: TRBV21-1
J gene: TRBJ2-1
CDR3 protein: CASSKRRQGVLDEQFF

D gene: TRBD1
V gene: TRBV19
J gene: TRBJ2-7
CDR3 protein: CASSNPGQLGSYEQYF

D gene: TRBD2
V gene: TRBV7-2
J gene: TRBJ2-5
CDR3 protein: CASSVSGSKETQYF

D gene: .
V gene: TRBV19
J gene: TRBJ1-3
CDR3 protein: CASSIITGPGNTIYF

D gene: .
V gene: TRBV19
J gene: TRBJ1-2
CDR3 protein: CASSIGLNYGYTF

D gene: .
V gene: TRBV5-1
J gene: TRBJ2-2
CDR3 protein: CASSPLGGRSAGELFF

D gene: TRBD2
V gene: TRBV5-5
J gene: TRBJ2-1
CDR3 protein: CASSLGGLAGYNEQFF

D gene: TRBD1
V gene: TRBV6-1
J gene: TRBJ1-2
CDR3 protein: CASSGGQGWNYGYTF

D gene: TRBD1
V gene: TRBV5-4
J gene: TRBJ1-1
CDR3 protein: CASSFWTGPNTEAFF

D gene: TRBD2
V gene: TRBV28
J gene: TRBJ2-1
CDR3 protein: CASSLTSEDEQFF

D gene: TRBD2
V gene: TRBV18
J gene: TRBJ2-1
CDR3 protein: CASSPRAGGYNEQFF

D gene: .
V gene: TRBV24-1
J gene: TRBJ1-2
CDR3 protein: CATSQTPQAYGYTF

D gene: TRBD1
V gene: TRBV5-8
J gene: TRBJ2-7
CDR3 protein: CASTPLWDRGSYEQYF

D gene: TRBD2
V gene: TRBV5-1
J gene: TRBJ2-1
CDR3 protein: CASSRRTSTSGRSYEQFF

D gene: TRBD2
V gene: TRBV9
J gene: TRBJ2-7
CDR3 protein: CASSVRGLAGDEQYF

D gene: TRBD1
V gene: TRBV27
J gene: TRBJ1-6
CDR3 protein: CASSPTGWYNSPLHF

D gene: TRBD1
V gene: TRBV28
J gene: TRBJ1-5
CDR3 protein: CASSLFGTANQPQHF

D gene: .
V gene: TRBV2
J gene: TRBJ1-2
CDR3 protein: CASSDQGRGYTF

D gene: .
V gene: TRBV28
J gene: TRBJ2-3
CDR3 protein: CASSPRGSDTDTQYF

D gene: TRBD2
V gene: TRBV27
J gene: TRBJ2-3
CDR3 protein: CASMGLAVINTDTQYF

D gene: .
V gene: TRBV5-6
J gene: TRBJ2-3
CDR3 protein: CASSLDRRNTQYF

D gene: .
V gene: TRBV6-5
J gene: TRBJ1-1
CDR3 protein: CASSYWDKNTEAFF

D gene: .
V gene: TRBV4-1
J gene: TRBJ1-5
CDR3 protein: CASSQEQADSNQPQHF

D gene: TRBD2
V gene: TRBV4-3
J gene: TRBJ2-5
CDR3 protein: CASSQEGLAVQETQYF

D gene: .
V gene: TRBV6-5
J gene: TRBJ2-5
CDR3 protein: CASRPNPTETQYF

D gene: .
V gene: TRBV4-1
J gene: TRBJ1-2
CDR3 protein: CASSQAGTHYGYTF

D gene: TRBD1
V gene: TRBV11-2
J gene: TRBJ1-2
CDR3 protein: CASSLDPPGQGSYGYTF

D gene: .
V gene: TRBV28
J gene: TRBJ2-7
CDR3 protein: CASSPPSGVVSYEQYF

D gene: TRBD1
V gene: TRBV5-1
J gene: TRBJ1-5
CDR3 protein: CASSLAGQGSNQPQHF

D gene: .
V gene: TRBV24-1
J gene: TRBJ2-2
CDR3 protein: CATSAEVYTGELFF